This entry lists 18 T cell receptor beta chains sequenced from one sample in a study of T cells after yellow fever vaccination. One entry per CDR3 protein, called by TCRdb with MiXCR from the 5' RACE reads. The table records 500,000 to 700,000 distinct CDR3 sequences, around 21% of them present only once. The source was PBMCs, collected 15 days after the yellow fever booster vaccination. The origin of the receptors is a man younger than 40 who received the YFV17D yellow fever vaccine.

In DNA, the CDR3 is TGTGCCAGTCGAAGGGGGATGGCACCCAGGAACACTGAAGCTTTCTTT. This gives the protein CASRRGMAPRNTEAFF. The chain employs TRBV27 and TRBJ1-1, with D possibly TRBD1 on 6 matching bases. The germline V and J ends were trimmed by 9 bases and 1 base, with 21 bases remaining between them. Germline CDR1 MNHEY, CDR2 SMNVEV (reference sequence). This CDR3 is built from 16 residues.

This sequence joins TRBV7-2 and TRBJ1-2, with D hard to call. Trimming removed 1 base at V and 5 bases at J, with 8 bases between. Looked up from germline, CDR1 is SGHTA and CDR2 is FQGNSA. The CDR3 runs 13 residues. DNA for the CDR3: TGTGCCAGCAGCTTAGGCCTGCTTTATGGCTACACCTTC. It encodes CASSLGLLYGYTF.

In DNA, the CDR3 is TGTGCCAGTAGGGCCCTGGATCTTCGGGACACTGAAGCTTTCTTT. It translates to CASRALDLRDTEAFF. The chain links TRBV19 to TRBJ1-1; no definite D call. From germline, CDR1 is LNHDA and CDR2 SQIVND (reference sequence). The CDR3 length is 15 residues. V was clipped by 6 bases and J by 3 bases, with 17 bases between them. Variable domain in full (rest from reference TRBV19 and TRBJ1-1): DGGITQSPKYLFRKEGQNVTLSCEQNLNHDAMYWYRQDPGQGLRLIYYSQIVNDFQKGDIAEGYSVSREKKESFPLTVTSAQKNPTAFYLCASRALDLRDTEAFFGQGTRLTVV.

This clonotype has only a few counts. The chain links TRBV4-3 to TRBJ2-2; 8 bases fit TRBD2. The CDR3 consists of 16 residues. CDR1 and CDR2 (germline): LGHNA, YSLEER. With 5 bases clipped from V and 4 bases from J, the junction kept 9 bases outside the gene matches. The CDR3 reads CASSLYGTRGTGELFF. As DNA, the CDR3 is TGCGCCAGCAGCTTATACGGGACTAGAGGCACCGGGGAGCTGTTTTTT.

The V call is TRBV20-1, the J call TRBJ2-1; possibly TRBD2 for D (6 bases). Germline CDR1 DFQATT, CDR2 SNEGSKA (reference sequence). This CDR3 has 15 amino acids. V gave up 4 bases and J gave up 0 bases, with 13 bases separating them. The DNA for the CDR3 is TGCAGTGCTACCGGGGCGGGGAGCTCCTACAATGAGCAGTTCTTC. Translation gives CSATGAGSSYNEQFF.

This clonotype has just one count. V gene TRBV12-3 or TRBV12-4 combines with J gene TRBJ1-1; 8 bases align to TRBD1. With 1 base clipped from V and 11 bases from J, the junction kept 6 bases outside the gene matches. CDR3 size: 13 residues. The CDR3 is CASSLGETGVAFF. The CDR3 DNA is TGTGCCAGCAGTTTAGGGGAGACAGGGGTGGCTTTCTTT.

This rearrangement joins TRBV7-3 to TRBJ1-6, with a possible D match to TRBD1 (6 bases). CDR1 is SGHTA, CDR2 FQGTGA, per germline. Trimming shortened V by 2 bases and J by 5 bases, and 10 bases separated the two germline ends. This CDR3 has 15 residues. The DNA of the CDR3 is TGTGCCAGCAGCTTACGGGGACAAGATAATTCACCCCTCCACTTT. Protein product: CASSLRGQDNSPLHF.

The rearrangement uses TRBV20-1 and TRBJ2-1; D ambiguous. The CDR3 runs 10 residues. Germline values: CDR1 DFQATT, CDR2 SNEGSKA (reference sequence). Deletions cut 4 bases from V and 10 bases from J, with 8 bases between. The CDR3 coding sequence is TGCAGTGCTATATTAGTCGAGCAGTTCTTC. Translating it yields CSAILVEQFF.

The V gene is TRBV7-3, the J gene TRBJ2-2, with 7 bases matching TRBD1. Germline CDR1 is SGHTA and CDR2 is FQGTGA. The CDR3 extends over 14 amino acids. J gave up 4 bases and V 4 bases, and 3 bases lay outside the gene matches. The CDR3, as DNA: TGTGCCAGCAGCTCGACAGGGAGCACCGGGGAGCTGTTTTTT. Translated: CASSSTGSTGELFF.

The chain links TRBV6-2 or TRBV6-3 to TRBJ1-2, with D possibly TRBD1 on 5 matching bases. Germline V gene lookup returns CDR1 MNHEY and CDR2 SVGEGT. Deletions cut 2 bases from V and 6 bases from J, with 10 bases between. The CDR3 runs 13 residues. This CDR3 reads CASSYAGLNGYTF. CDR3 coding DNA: TGTGCCAGCAGTTACGCAGGGTTGAATGGCTACACCTTC.

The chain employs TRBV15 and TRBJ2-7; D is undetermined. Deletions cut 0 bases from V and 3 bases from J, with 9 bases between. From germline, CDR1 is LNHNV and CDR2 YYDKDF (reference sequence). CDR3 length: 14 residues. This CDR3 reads CATSRDDFSYEQYF. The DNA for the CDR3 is TGTGCCACCAGCAGAGATGATTTTAGCTACGAGCAGTACTTC.

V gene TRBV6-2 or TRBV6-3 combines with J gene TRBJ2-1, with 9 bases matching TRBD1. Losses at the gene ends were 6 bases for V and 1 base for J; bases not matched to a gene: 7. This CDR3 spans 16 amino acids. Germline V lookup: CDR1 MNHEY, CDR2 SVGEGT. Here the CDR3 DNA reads TGTGCCAGCAGCCTCCGGGACAGGGTTTCCTACAATGAGCAGTTCTTC. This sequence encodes CASSLRDRVSYNEQFF.

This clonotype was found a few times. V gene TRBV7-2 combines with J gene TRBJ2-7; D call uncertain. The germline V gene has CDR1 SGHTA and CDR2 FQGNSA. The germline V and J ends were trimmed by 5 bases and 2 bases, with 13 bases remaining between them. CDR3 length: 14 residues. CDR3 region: CASSPQAETYEQYF. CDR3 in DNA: TGTGCCAGCAGCCCCCAGGCGGAAACCTACGAGCAGTACTTC.

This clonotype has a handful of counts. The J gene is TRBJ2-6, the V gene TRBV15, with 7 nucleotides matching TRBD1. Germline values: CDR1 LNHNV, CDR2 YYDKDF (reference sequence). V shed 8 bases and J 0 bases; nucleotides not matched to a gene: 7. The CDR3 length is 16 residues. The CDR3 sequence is CATLQGFSSGANVLTF. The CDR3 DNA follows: TGTGCCACCTTACAGGGGTTTTCCTCTGGGGCCAACGTCCTGACTTTC.

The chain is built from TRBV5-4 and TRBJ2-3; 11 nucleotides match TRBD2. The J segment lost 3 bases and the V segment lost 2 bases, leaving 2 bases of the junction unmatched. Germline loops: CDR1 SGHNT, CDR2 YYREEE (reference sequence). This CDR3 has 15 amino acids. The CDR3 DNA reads TGTGCCAGCAGCTTCTGGACTAGCGGGACAGATACGCAGTATTTT. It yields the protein CASSFWTSGTDTQYF. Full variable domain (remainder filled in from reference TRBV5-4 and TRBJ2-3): ETGVTQSPTHLIKTRGQQVTLRCSSQSGHNTVSWYQQALGQGPQFIFQYYREEENGRGNFPPRFSGLQFPNYSSELNVNALELDDSALYLCASSFWTSGTDTQYFGPGTRLTVL.

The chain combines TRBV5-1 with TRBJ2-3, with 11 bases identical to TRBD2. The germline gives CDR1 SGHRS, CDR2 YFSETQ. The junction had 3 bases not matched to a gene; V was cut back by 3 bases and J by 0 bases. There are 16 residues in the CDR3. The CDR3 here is CASSSGLAVSTDTQYF. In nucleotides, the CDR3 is TGCGCCAGCAGCTCGGGACTAGCGGTCAGCACAGATACGCAGTATTTT.

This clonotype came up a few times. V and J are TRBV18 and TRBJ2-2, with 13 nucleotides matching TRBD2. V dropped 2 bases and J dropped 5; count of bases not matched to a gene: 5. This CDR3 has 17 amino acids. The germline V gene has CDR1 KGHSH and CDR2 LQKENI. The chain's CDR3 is CASSPGTSGIGTGELFF. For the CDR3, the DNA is TGTGCCAGCTCACCAGGGACTAGCGGGATTGGAACCGGGGAGCTGTTTTTT.

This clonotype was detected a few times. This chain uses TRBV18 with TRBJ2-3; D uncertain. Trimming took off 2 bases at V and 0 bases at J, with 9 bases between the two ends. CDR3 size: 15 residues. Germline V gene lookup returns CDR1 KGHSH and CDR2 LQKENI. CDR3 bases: TGTGCCAGCTCACCAGGTCCACGGAGCACAGATACGCAGTATTTT. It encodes CASSPGPRSTDTQYF.